The entry that follows covers one T cell receptor beta chain sequence. Per the germline V gene, CDR1 is SGDLS and CDR2 is YYNGEE. Trimming took 7 bases from V and 6 from J; bases not matched to a gene: 6. This CDR3 region has 13 residues. This sample was included in a study of T cell changes during pregnancy in multiple sclerosis. Method: immunoSEQ multiplex PCR; TCRdb's copy keeps in-frame clones and lacks some. The table lists tens of thousands of clones, roughly 90% of them singletons. The chain is built from TRBV9 and TRBJ2-2, with 7 bases aligning to TRBD1. Specimen: CD8+ T cells from peripheral blood mononuclear cells, collected after pregnancy. This clonotype was sampled from a female donor with multiple sclerosis, enrolled in a pregnancy study. Here the CDR3 reads CASGRDSAGELFF. In DNA, the CDR3 is TGTGCCAGCGGCCGGGACAGCGCCGGGGAGCTGTTTTTT. Full variable domain (missing parts from reference TRBV9 and TRBJ2-2): DSGVTQTPKHLITATGQRVTLRCSPRSGDLSVYWYQQSLDQGLQFLIQYYNGEERAKGNILERFSAQQFPDLHSELNLSSLELGDSALYFCASGRDSAGELFFGEGSRLTVL.